The next 27 T cell receptor beta chains were all read from a single sample in a study of CD8+ T cells in alopecia areata. Treatment reported: oral pan-JAK inhibitor, 5-10 mg twice daily. Specimens obtained from alopecia areata patients comprised lesional scalp punch biopsies and peripheral blood. Extraction and reverse transcription of RNA yielded cDNA as the sequencing template. Clones were read by immunoSEQ multiplex PCR, and TCRdb kept only the in-frame ones, dropping some. The table has 15,000 to 20,000 clones, 50% to 60% seen once. The source was skin, collected at week 4, from a patient treated with tofacitinib. The source of these receptors is a human donor with alopecia areata.

This chain links TRBV6-1 with TRBJ1-5, with D possibly being TRBD1 (6 bases). The germline gives CDR1 MNHNS, CDR2 SASEGT. Between the trimmed V and J ends, which lost 5 bases and 7 bases, there was a span of 12 bases. This CDR3 comprises 13 residues. The CDR3 protein is CASSIQGTQPQHF. Written as DNA, the CDR3 is TGTGCCAGCAGTATACAGGGTACGCAGCCCCAGCATTTT.

The CDR3 coding sequence is TGCGCCAGCAGCCAAGAGGGCTTCCGGACCACTGAAGCTTTCTTT. The encoded protein is CASSQEGFRTTEAFF. The chain combines TRBV4-3 with TRBJ1-1; unclear D gene. Germline CDR1 LGHNA, CDR2 YSLEER. The CDR3 is 15 amino acids. The V end was cut by 0 bases, the J end by 4 bases, with 12 bases between.

This clone was seen more than once but under ten times. The gene calls are TRBV2 and TRBJ2-3; the D gene is possibly TRBD2 (7 bases). Germline values: CDR1 SNHLY, CDR2 FYNNEI. The V end was cut by 4 bases, the J end by 3 bases, with 14 bases between. The CDR3 spans 15 residues. The CDR3 reads CASSGLGGETDTQYF. The CDR3 coding sequence is TGTGCCAGCAGTGGATTAGGGGGGGAAACAGATACGCAGTATTTT.

The chain uses TRBV4-1 and TRBJ2-5; 8 positions match TRBD1. CDR3 size: 16 residues. Germline trimming cut 1 base from V and 4 bases from J; bases unmatched to any gene: 8. Germline V lookup: CDR1 MGHRA, CDR2 YSYEKL. In DNA form, the CDR3 reads TGCGCCAGCAGCCAAGCGCCGACAGGGGACGGAGAGACCCAGTACTTC. This encodes CASSQAPTGDGETQYF.

The chain has TRBV28 and TRBJ1-1; unclear D gene. Germline CDR1 reads MDHEN; CDR2 reads SYDVKM. CDR3 length equals 12 residues. The germline V and J ends were trimmed by 2 bases and 6 bases, with 7 bases remaining between them. The CDR3 DNA is TGTGCCAGCAGTTTAGCTGTATCTGAAGCTTTCTTT. The encoded protein is CASSLAVSEAFF. Full variable domain (remainder filled in from reference TRBV28 and TRBJ1-1): DVKVTQSSRYLVKRTGEKVFLECVQDMDHENMFWYRQDPGLGLRLIYFSYDVKMKEKGDIPEGYSVSREKKERFSLILESASTNQTSMYLCASSLAVSEAFFGQGTRLTVV.

The chain has TRBV27 and TRBJ1-1; D might be TRBD1 (6 bases). The CDR3 spans 16 residues. Per the germline V gene, CDR1 is MNHEY and CDR2 is SMNVEV (reference sequence). Trimming took off 1 base at V and 1 base at J, with 13 bases between the two ends. The CDR3 DNA reads TGTGCCAGCAGTTTATTCAGCGTACAGGGGAACACTGAAGCTTTCTTT. It specifies CASSLFSVQGNTEAFF.

This clone has more than one count but fewer than ten. The genes are TRBV13 and TRBJ1-1; D unclear. The CDR3 length is 12 residues. Germline loops: CDR1 PRHDT, CDR2 FYEKMQ (reference sequence). Trimming removed 4 bases at V and 7 bases at J, with 10 bases between. The CDR3 reads CASSSIRNEAFF. The CDR3 DNA follows: TGTGCCAGCAGCTCCATCAGAAATGAAGCTTTCTTT.

This clone was picked up one time. The chain links TRBV7-2 to TRBJ2-4; tentatively, D is TRBD2 (6 bases). The CDR3 has 12 residues. V was shortened by 0 bases and J by 14 bases, with 11 bases between the two germline ends. Germline V gene lookup returns CDR1 SGHTA and CDR2 FQGNSA. CDR3 protein: CASSLAWGEEYF. Here the CDR3 DNA reads TGTGCCAGCAGCTTAGCGTGGGGGGAGGAGTACTTC.

This chain connects TRBV6-5 to TRBJ2-7; 9 positions agree with TRBD1. V shed 4 bases, J shed 3 bases, and the junction held 1 base outside the gene matches. The CDR3 contains 13 residues. CDR1 MNHEY and CDR2 SVGAGI come from the germline V gene. CDR3 DNA: TGTGCCAGCAGTTGGGACAGGGACTACGAGCAGTACTTC. This encodes CASSWDRDYEQYF.

This clone appeared a few times. V is TRBV7-8 and J is TRBJ2-1, with 7 positions matching TRBD1. J was trimmed by 1 base and V by 5 bases; bases with no gene match: 5. The CDR3 consists of 15 residues. The germline gives CDR1 SGHVS, CDR2 FQNEAQ. CDR3 DNA: TGTGCCAGCAGCCCAGGACAGGCATCCTACAATGAGCAGTTCTTC. Its translation: CASSPGQASYNEQFF.

The chain has TRBV28 and TRBJ1-2, with TRBD1 as a possible D gene (5 bases). Germline assignment: CDR1 MDHEN and CDR2 SYDVKM. The V end lost 3 bases, the J end lost 3 bases, and 20 bases lay between the germline ends. This CDR3 spans 17 amino acids. The CDR3 DNA reads as TGTGCCAGCAGTTTTCAGGGAATAGTGGGGTTGGACTATGGCTACACCTTC. Amino acids: CASSFQGIVGLDYGYTF.

The V gene is TRBV7-9, the J gene TRBJ1-3; the match to TRBD1 covers 9 bases. Losses at the gene ends were 6 bases for V and 3 bases for J; bases not matched to a gene: 6. Germline CDR1 and CDR2: SEHNR and FQNEAQ (reference sequence). CDR3 size: 15 residues. The CDR3 reads CASRIQGAGGNTIYF. CDR3 DNA sequence: TGTGCCAGCAGAATACAGGGGGCCGGTGGAAACACCATATATTTT.

This chain uses TRBV13 with TRBJ2-5; 14 nucleotides match TRBD2. The J call may be incorrect, as the DNA end agrees better with TRBJ2-7. CDR3 size: 18 residues. Germline assignment: CDR1 PRHDT and CDR2 FYEKMQ (reference sequence). CDR3 in amino acids: CASSPPRGLAGGSYEQYF. DNA of the CDR3: TGTGCCAGCAGCCCACCTCGAGGACTAGCGGGGGGAAGCTACGAGCAGTACTTC.

The CDR3 is CGVQEAGAKNIQYF. The CDR3, as DNA: TGTGGGGTTCAGGAGGCTGGAGCCAAAAACATTCAGTACTTC. The rearrangement uses TRBV28 and TRBJ2-4; possible D gene TRBD2, 5 bases. This CDR3 comprises 14 residues. The germline V gene has CDR1 MDHEN and CDR2 SYDVKM. The variable domain in full, completed from reference TRBV28 and TRBJ2-4, reads DVKVTQSSRYLVKRTGEKVFLECVQDMDHENMFWYRQDPGLGLRLIYFSYDVKMKEKGDIPEGYSVSREKKERFSLILESASTNQTSMYLCGVQEAGAKNIQYFGAGTRLSVL.

The rearrangement joins TRBV5-6 to TRBJ1-2; 11 bases are shared with TRBD1. CDR1 and CDR2 from the germline V gene are SGHDT and YYEEEE. CDR3 size: 14 residues. The ends lost 3 bases at V and 8 bases at J; junction bases unmatched: 6. CDR3 sequence reads: CASSSRTGGAGYTF. In nucleotides, the CDR3 is TGTGCCAGCAGCTCCCGGACAGGGGGCGCCGGCTACACCTTC.

The CDR3 DNA reads as TGTGCCAGCAGTTTGGACAGGGCCCACCCCTACGAGCAGTACTTC. Protein: CASSLDRAHPYEQYF. V and J are TRBV27 and TRBJ2-7; 8 nucleotides match TRBD1. There are 15 residues in the CDR3. CDR1 is MNHEY, CDR2 SMNVEV, per germline (reference sequence). Trimming took 3 bases from V and 2 from J; bases not matched to a gene: 6.

The chain links TRBV13 to TRBJ2-3, with D tentatively TRBD2 (5 bases). This CDR3 region has 15 residues. Trimming stripped 7 bases from V and 4 bases from J, with 18 bases between. CDR1 is PRHDT, CDR2 FYEKMQ, per germline (reference sequence). This CDR3 reads CASNQARGVADTQYF. DNA for the CDR3: TGTGCCAGCAACCAGGCACGGGGTGTGGCAGATACGCAGTATTTT.

The chain has TRBV7-9 and TRBJ2-5; no firm D call. The end of the DNA is better explained by TRBJ2-7, so the J call may be wrong. Germline lookup yields CDR1 SEHNR and CDR2 FQNEAQ (reference sequence). This CDR3 is built from 12 residues. The CDR3 DNA is TGTGCCAGCAGCTCACTCCGGGACGAGCAGTACTTC. Translating it yields CASSSLRDEQYF.

The rearrangement uses TRBV2 and TRBJ1-5; D is perhaps TRBD1 (6 bases). Between the trimmed V and J ends, which lost 1 base and 6 bases, there was a span of 13 bases. The CDR3 has 15 amino acids. CDR1 and CDR2 (germline): SNHLY, FYNNEI. CDR3 loop: CASSEGGQGLQPQHF. The CDR3 bases are TGTGCCAGCAGTGAAGGGGGACAAGGGCTTCAGCCCCAGCATTTT.

V and J are TRBV11-2 and TRBJ1-2; D unclear. V lost 1 base to trimming and J lost 5 bases, with 14 bases between them. This CDR3 region has 15 residues. The germline gives CDR1 SGHAT, CDR2 FQNNGV. CDR3 sequence: CASSLAFLLGYGYTF. The CDR3 DNA reads TGTGCCAGCAGCTTAGCCTTCCTCCTTGGGTATGGCTACACCTTC.

The chain employs TRBV10-3 and TRBJ2-3, with D maybe TRBD1 (5 bases). CDR3 length: 16 residues. Germline lookup yields CDR1 ENHRY and CDR2 SYGVKD. Trimming shortened V by 6 bases and J by 0 bases, and 16 bases separated the two germline ends. The chain's CDR3 is CAIRPTGFTSTDTQYF. As DNA, the CDR3 is TGTGCCATCAGGCCTACAGGCTTCACTAGCACAGATACGCAGTATTTT.

CDR3 protein: CASTTYVPGVSTDTQYF. The CDR3 DNA is TGTGCCAGCACCACATATGTCCCGGGGGTTAGCACAGATACGCAGTATTTT. The chain has TRBV28 and TRBJ2-3; a weak D match, TRBD2 (6 bases). This CDR3 is built from 17 residues. Germline lookup yields CDR1 MDHEN and CDR2 SYDVKM. Trimming removed 7 bases at V and 0 bases at J, with 20 bases between.

V is TRBV28 and J is TRBJ1-1; D is uncertain. The CDR3 is 19 residues long. With 5 bases removed from V and 0 bases from J, the gap between germline ends came to 25 bases. CDR1 is MDHEN, CDR2 SYDVKM, per germline. In DNA form, the CDR3 reads TGTGCCAGCAGTCTATCCGACCGTAGCGAGCCCTACCTGAACACTGAAGCTTTCTTT. It encodes CASSLSDRSEPYLNTEAFF.

The V gene is TRBV7-2, the J gene TRBJ1-5; unclear D gene. The V end was cut by 5 bases, the J end by 1 base, with 21 bases between. CDR1 is SGHTA, CDR2 FQGNSA, per germline. The length of the CDR3 is 18 residues. CDR3 residues: CASSQDFRNSLSNQPQHF. The DNA of the CDR3 is TGTGCCAGCAGCCAAGATTTTAGGAATAGTTTAAGCAATCAGCCCCAGCATTTT.

This clone was counted between two and nine times. The gene calls are TRBV27 and TRBJ2-3; TRBD1 is a possible D gene (6 bases). CDR3 length: 13 residues. V was shortened by 0 bases and J by 15 bases, with 16 bases between the two germline ends. CDR1 is MNHEY and CDR2 is SMNVEV in the germline V gene (reference sequence). CDR3 region: CASSLSWGSTGYF. In nucleotides, the CDR3 is TGTGCCAGCAGTTTATCGTGGGGCTCGACAGGTTATTTT.

On this clone itself: Relative to the germline gene, one junction end is altered; a read error may explain this. V is TRBV6-1 and J is TRBJ2-3; 7 bases map to TRBD2. This CDR3 contains 13 residues. Germline assignment: CDR1 MNHNS and CDR2 SASEGT. The chain's CDR3 is CAGSAGEEDTQYF. For the CDR3, the DNA is TGTGCCGGCAGTGCGGGGGAGGAAGATACGCAGTATTTT.

In its sample, this clone was seen a few times. The rearrangement uses TRBV29-1 and TRBJ1-5; TRBD1 matches 9 bases. The V gene's germline CDR1 is SQVTM and CDR2 ANQGSEA. There are 13 residues in the CDR3. V was pared by 5 bases and J by 2 bases, with 1 base of the junction left unmatched. In DNA form, the CDR3 reads TGCAGCGTTCGGACAGGGGGCAATCAGCCCCAGCATTTT. Its protein is CSVRTGGNQPQHF.